Presented here are 18 T cell receptor beta chains from one specimen sequenced in a study of T cells in Graves' hyperthyroidism and ophthalmopathy. TCR beta CDR3 region amplification was performed from RNA transcripts. With the HTBI primer set, the TCR CDR3 went through a first round of RT-PCR. One entry per CDR3 protein results from TCRdb running MiXCR on the multiplex PCR reads. This table holds fewer than 350,000 distinct CDR3 sequences, 12% to 15% found once. Sequenced material: blood. These receptors came from a woman between 50 and 59 years old with Graves' hyperthyroidism that later progressed to Graves' ophthalmopathy.

The table lists this clonotype with many counts. This chain links TRBV27 with TRBJ2-7; 10 bases align to TRBD2. V dropped 7 bases and J dropped 1; count of bases not matched to a gene: 7. The germline V gene has CDR1 MNHEY and CDR2 SMNVEV (reference sequence). This CDR3 region has 15 residues. In DNA form, the CDR3 reads TGTGCCAGCAATACCGGGACTAGCGTTTCCTACGAGCAGTACTTC. Its translation: CASNTGTSVSYEQYF.

This clonotype was recorded a few times. Written as DNA, the CDR3 is TGTGCCAGTAGTATTACAGGGGCCTATGGCTACACCTTC. It is translated as CASSITGAYGYTF. The V call is TRBV19, the J call TRBJ1-2; 7 positions match TRBD1. The CDR3 runs to 13 residues. Losses at the gene ends were 3 bases for V and 4 bases for J; bases not matched to a gene: 2. The germline V gene encodes CDR1 LNHDA and CDR2 SQIVND (reference sequence).

The chain uses TRBV7-2 and TRBJ1-1; 9 bases line up with TRBD1. CDR1 is SGHTA and CDR2 is FQGNSA in the germline V gene. The V and J ends lost 4 bases and 6 bases, in that order; junction bases with no gene match: 9. The CDR3 loop spans 15 amino acids. CDR3 loop: CASSWVGTGSSEAFF. The DNA for the CDR3 is TGTGCCAGCAGCTGGGTGGGGACAGGGAGCTCTGAAGCTTTCTTT.

This chain links TRBV28 with TRBJ1-3; TRBD1 might be the D (5 bases). V lost 3 bases, J lost 4 bases, and 10 bases lay in between. This CDR3 region has 14 residues. CDR1 and CDR2 (germline): MDHEN, SYDVKM. The CDR3 here is CASSFPGTGNTIYF. The CDR3 region has the DNA TGTGCCAGCAGTTTTCCAGGGACCGGAAACACCATATATTTT.

This clonotype appeared many times. V gene TRBV5-1 combines with J gene TRBJ1-1, with D possibly matching TRBD1 (6 bases). Trimming pared 7 bases from V and 1 base from J, leaving 14 bases between. CDR1 and CDR2 (germline): SGHRS, YFSETQ. The CDR3 totals 14 residues. The DNA of the CDR3 is TGCGCCAGCGGCAAGACAGGAGGGAACACTGAAGCTTTCTTT. Its protein product is CASGKTGGNTEAFF.

This clonotype was seen many times. V and J are TRBV5-1 and TRBJ2-7; D possibly corresponds to TRBD2 (6 bases). This CDR3 contains 12 residues. Trimming cost V 4 bases and J 5 bases, with 10 bases left between them. Germline loops: CDR1 SGHRS, CDR2 YFSETQ. DNA for the CDR3: TGCGCCAGCAGCGCGGGGCCCCACGAGCAGTACTTC. Translated, it gives CASSAGPHEQYF.

V and J are TRBV5-6 and TRBJ1-1; D not certain. CDR1 and CDR2 (germline): SGHDT, YYEEEE. V lost 2 bases and J 7 bases, leaving 12 bases between the germline ends. The CDR3 runs to 13 residues. The CDR3 sequence: CASSLNGQNEAFF. The CDR3 DNA reads as TGTGCCAGCAGCTTAAACGGCCAGAATGAAGCTTTCTTT.

The V call is TRBV12-3 or TRBV12-4, the J call TRBJ2-1; 8 bases are a match to TRBD1. The CDR3 runs 11 residues. J was trimmed by 15 bases and V by 6 bases; bases with no gene match: 7. The CDR3 spells CASSQGASPFF. In DNA form, the CDR3 reads TGTGCCAGCAGCCAGGGGGCTAGCCCGTTCTTC.

This clonotype came up a few times. The chain combines TRBV27 with TRBJ2-7; D is undetermined. The CDR3 is 15 amino acids. Trimming left V 0 bases short and J 0 bases short, with 9 bases between. Germline values: CDR1 MNHEY, CDR2 SMNVEV (reference sequence). CDR3 protein: CASSLSLLASYEQYF. The CDR3 region has the DNA TGTGCCAGCAGTTTATCGCTCCTTGCCTCCTACGAGCAGTACTTC.

In this sample, this clonotype turned up many times. This chain connects TRBV7-3 to TRBJ2-7; 7 bases line up with TRBD2. The germline V gene has CDR1 SGHTA and CDR2 FQGTGA. With V trimmed by 5 bases and J by 5 bases, 9 bases remained unmatched. This CDR3 region has 14 residues. CDR3 region: CASSPQGGVNEQYF. CDR3 in DNA: TGTGCCAGCAGCCCGCAGGGAGGGGTGAACGAGCAGTACTTC. Full variable domain (missing parts from reference TRBV7-3 and TRBJ2-7): GAGVSQTPSNKVTEKGKYVELRCDPISGHTALYWYRQSLGQGPEFLIYFQGTGAADDSGLPNDRFFAVRPEGSVSTLKIQRTERGDSAVYLCASSPQGGVNEQYFGPGTRLTVT.

A single count supports this clonotype. The genes are TRBV27 and TRBJ1-3; D is uncertain. The CDR3 totals 11 residues. Germline CDR1 is MNHEY and CDR2 is SMNVEV (reference sequence). V was shortened by 6 bases and J by 5 bases, with 5 bases between the two germline ends. Here the CDR3 reads CASRARNTIYF. DNA of the CDR3: TGTGCCAGCAGGGCTCGAAACACCATATATTTT.

As for this clonotype: It may be a read error: a sequence one base away is much more abundant. The genes are TRBV7-9 and TRBJ1-6; possibly TRBD1 for D (5 bases). Germline V gives CDR1 SEHNR, CDR2 FQNEAQ (reference sequence). This CDR3 is built from 13 residues. This CDR3 is CAGSLDIQSPLHF. The CDR3 DNA is TGTGCCGGCAGCTTGGACATACAATCACCCCTCCACTTT.

About this clonotype: A read error may be the cause here, since a much bigger clone is one base away. This chain uses TRBV20-1 with TRBJ2-1; D is perhaps TRBD2 (5 bases). Germline-derived CDR1 and CDR2 are DFQATT and SNEGSKA (reference sequence). The CDR3 has 15 amino acids. CDR3 bases: TGCGGTGCTAGTCAAAGCGGCAGCTCCTACAATGAGCAGTTCTTC. It is translated as CGASQSGSSYNEQFF.

J is TRBJ1-5 and V is TRBV2; weak D call: TRBD1 (6 bases). Trimming cost V 6 bases and J 2 bases, with 8 bases left between them. Germline V gene data show CDR1 as SNHLY and CDR2 as FYNNEI. This CDR3 is built from 13 residues. The CDR3 loop is CASRDSRNQPQHF. The CDR3 nucleotides read TGTGCCAGCAGGGACAGTCGCAATCAGCCCCAGCATTTT.

This clonotype was picked up many times. This rearrangement joins TRBV28 to TRBJ2-3; 8 bases agree with TRBD2. Per germline, CDR1 MDHEN and CDR2 SYDVKM. The V segment lost 4 bases and the J segment 5 bases; nucleotides outside the gene matches: 5. The CDR3 totals 14 residues. Here the CDR3 reads CASSSREGIDTQYF. The CDR3 bases are TGTGCCAGCAGTTCCCGGGAGGGCATAGATACGCAGTATTTT.

This clonotype was seen more than once but under ten times. The gene calls are TRBV27 and TRBJ1-2; the D gene is possibly TRBD1 (5 bases). Germline lookup yields CDR1 MNHEY and CDR2 SMNVEV (reference sequence). Trimming took 6 bases from V and 3 from J, leaving 14 bases between them. This CDR3 region has 14 residues. The chain's CDR3 is CASRGVGGDYGYTF. The CDR3 DNA follows: TGTGCCAGCAGGGGGGTGGGGGGTGACTATGGCTACACCTTC.

The sample holds a few counts of this clonotype. The CDR3 nucleotides are TGTGCCACCACCCACTCCTGGGAGGAGACCCAGTACTTC. Protein sequence: CATTHSWEETQYF. The rearrangement joins TRBV15 to TRBJ2-5, with D possibly TRBD2 on 5 matching bases. V lost 7 bases to trimming and J lost 5 bases, with 14 bases between them. Germline CDR1 LNHNV, CDR2 YYDKDF (reference sequence). CDR3 length: 13 residues.

Concerning this clonotype itself: A much bigger clone sits one base away, suggesting this may be a read error. The chain recombines TRBV4-2 with TRBJ1-1, with D unclear. CDR3 length equals 15 residues. Germline lookup yields CDR1 LGHNA and CDR2 YNFKEQ. The CDR3 coding sequence is TGTGCCAGCGGCCAAGCGAACAACGAGAACACTGAAGCTTTCTTT. Amino acids: CASGQANNENTEAFF.